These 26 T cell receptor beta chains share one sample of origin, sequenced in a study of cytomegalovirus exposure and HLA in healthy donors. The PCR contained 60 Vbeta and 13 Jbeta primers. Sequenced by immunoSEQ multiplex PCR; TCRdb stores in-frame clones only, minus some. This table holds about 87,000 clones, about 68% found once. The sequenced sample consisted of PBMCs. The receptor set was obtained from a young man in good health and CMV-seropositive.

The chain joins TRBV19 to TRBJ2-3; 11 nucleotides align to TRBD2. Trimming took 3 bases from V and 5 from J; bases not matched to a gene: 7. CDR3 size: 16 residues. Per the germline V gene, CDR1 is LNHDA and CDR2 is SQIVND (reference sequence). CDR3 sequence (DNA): TGTGCCAGTAGTATTTTAGCGGGGGGGCTGGGAGATACGCAGTATTTT. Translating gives CASSILAGGLGDTQYF.

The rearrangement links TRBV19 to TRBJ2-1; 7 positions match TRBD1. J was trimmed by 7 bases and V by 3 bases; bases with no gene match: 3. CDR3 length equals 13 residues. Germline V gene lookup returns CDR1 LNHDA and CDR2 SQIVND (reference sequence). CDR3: CASSIQGVNEQFF. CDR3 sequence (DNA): TGTGCCAGTAGTATCCAGGGGGTAAATGAGCAGTTCTTC.

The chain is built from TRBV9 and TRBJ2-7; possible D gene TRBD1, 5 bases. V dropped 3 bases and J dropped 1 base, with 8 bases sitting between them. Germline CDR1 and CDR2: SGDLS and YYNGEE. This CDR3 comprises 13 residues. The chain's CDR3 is CASSAGYSYEQYF. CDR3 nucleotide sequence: TGTGCCAGCAGCGCAGGGTATTCCTACGAGCAGTACTTC.

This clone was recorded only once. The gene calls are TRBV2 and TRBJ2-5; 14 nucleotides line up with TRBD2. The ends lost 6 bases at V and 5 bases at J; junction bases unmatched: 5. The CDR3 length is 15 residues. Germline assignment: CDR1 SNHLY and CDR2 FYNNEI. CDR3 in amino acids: CASRGTSGGLETQYF. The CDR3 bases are TGTGCCAGCAGGGGGACTAGCGGGGGACTGGAGACCCAGTACTTC.

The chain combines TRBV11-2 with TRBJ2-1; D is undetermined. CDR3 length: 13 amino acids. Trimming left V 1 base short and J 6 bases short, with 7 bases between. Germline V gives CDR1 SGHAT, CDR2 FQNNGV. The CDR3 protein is CASSLGLTNEQFF. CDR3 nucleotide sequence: TGTGCCAGCAGCTTAGGACTCACCAATGAGCAGTTCTTC.

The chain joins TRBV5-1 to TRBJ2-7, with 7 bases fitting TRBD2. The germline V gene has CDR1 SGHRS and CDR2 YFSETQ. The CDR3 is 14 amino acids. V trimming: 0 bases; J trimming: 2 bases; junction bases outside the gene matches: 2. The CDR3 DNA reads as TGCGCCAGCAGCTTGGAGGGAGGGACCTACGAGCAGTACTTC. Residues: CASSLEGGTYEQYF.

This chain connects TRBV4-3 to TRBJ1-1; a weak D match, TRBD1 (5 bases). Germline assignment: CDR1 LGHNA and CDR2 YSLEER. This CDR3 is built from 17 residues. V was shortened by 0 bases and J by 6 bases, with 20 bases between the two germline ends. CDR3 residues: CASSQDWGGSGGPEAFF. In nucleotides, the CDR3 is TGCGCCAGCAGCCAAGATTGGGGGGGATCCGGGGGTCCTGAAGCTTTCTTT.

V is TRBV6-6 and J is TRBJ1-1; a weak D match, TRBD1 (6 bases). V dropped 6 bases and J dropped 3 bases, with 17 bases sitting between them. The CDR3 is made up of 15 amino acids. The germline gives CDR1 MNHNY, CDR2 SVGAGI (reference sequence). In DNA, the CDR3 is TGTGCCAGCAGATTTATGGCGGGGGCGGACACTGAAGCTTTCTTT. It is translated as CASRFMAGADTEAFF.

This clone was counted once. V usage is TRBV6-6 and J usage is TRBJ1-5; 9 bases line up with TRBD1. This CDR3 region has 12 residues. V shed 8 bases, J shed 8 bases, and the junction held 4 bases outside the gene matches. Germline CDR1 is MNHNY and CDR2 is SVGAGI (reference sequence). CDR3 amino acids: CASGQGFEPQHF. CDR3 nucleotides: TGTGCCAGCGGACAGGGGTTTGAGCCCCAGCATTTT.

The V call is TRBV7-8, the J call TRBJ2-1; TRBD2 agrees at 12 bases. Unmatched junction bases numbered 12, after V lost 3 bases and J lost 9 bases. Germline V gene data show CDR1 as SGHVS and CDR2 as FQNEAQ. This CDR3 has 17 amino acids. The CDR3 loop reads CASSFLLEASGGGEQFF. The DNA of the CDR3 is TGTGCCAGCAGCTTTCTGCTCGAGGCTAGCGGGGGGGGTGAGCAGTTCTTC. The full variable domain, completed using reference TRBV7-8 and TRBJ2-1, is GAGVSQSPRYKVAKRGQDVALRCDPISGHVSLFWYQQALGQGPEFLTYFQNEAQLDKSGLPSDRFFAERPEGSVSTLKIQRTQQEDSAVYLCASSFLLEASGGGEQFFGPGTRLTVL.

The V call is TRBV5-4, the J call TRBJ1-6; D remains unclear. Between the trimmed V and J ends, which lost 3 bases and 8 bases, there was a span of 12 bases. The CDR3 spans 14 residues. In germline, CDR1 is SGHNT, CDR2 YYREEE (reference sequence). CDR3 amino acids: CASSYEGMDSPLHF. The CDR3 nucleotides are TGTGCCAGCAGCTACGAGGGAATGGATTCACCCCTCCACTTT.

For the CDR3, the DNA is TGCGCCAGCAGCCAAGAAGGGACAGACGACCCGCCCCAGCATTTT. It is translated as CASSQEGTDDPPQHF. The gene calls are TRBV4-1 and TRBJ1-5; 7 bases align to TRBD1. The CDR3 totals 15 residues. J gave up 9 bases and V 0 bases, and 8 bases lay outside the gene matches. Germline assignment: CDR1 MGHRA and CDR2 YSYEKL.

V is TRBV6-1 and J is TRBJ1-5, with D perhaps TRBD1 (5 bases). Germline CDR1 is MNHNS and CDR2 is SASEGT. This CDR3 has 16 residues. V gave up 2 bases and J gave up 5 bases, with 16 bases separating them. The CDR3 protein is CASSELIRQPYQPQHF. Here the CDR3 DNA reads TGTGCCAGCAGTGAACTCATTAGACAGCCCTATCAGCCCCAGCATTTT.

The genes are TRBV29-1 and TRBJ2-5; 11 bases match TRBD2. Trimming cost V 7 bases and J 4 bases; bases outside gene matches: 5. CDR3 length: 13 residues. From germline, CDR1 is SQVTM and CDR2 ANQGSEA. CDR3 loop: CSALAGGGETQYF. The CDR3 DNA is TGCAGCGCATTAGCGGGAGGGGGAGAGACCCAGTACTTC.

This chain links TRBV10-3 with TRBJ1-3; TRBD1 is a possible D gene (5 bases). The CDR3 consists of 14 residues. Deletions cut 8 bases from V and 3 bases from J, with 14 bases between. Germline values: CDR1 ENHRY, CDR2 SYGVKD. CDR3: CAIGGGNGGNTIYF. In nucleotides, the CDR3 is TGTGCCATCGGGGGGGGAAACGGTGGAAACACCATATATTTT.

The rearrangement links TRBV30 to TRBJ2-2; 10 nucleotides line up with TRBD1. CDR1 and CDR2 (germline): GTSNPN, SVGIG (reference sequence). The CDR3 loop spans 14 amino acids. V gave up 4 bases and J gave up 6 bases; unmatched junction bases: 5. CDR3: CAWMQGTGAGELFF. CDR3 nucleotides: TGTGCCTGGATGCAAGGGACAGGGGCCGGGGAGCTGTTTTTT.

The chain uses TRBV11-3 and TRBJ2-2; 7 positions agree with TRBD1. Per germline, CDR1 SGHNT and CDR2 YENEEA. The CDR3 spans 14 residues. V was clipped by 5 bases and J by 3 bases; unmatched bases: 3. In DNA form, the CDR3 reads TGTGCCAGCAGCGCCGACAGGGACACCGGGGAGCTGTTTTTT. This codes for CASSADRDTGELFF.

The CDR3 nucleotides are TGCGCCAGCAGCCAGCTTTTGGAGAATGAGCAGTTCTTC. Amino acids: CASSQLLENEQFF. The chain recombines TRBV4-3 with TRBJ2-1; no definite D call. Germline CDR1 is LGHNA and CDR2 is YSLEER. The CDR3 runs 13 residues. Deletions cut 3 bases from V and 7 bases from J, with 10 bases between.

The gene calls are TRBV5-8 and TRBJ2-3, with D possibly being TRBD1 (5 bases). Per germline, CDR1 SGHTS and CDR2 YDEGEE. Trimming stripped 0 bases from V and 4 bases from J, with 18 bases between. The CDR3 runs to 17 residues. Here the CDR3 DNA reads TGTGCCAGCAGCTTGGTATGGGGCCCGGGTATCGCAGATACGCAGTATTTT. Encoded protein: CASSLVWGPGIADTQYF.

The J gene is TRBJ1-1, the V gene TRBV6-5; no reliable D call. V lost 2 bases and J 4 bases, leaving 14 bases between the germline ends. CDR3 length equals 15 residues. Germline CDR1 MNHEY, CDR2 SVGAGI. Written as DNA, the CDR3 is TGTGCCAGCAGTTACCAGGACTCTGGAAGCACTGAAGCTTTCTTT. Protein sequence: CASSYQDSGSTEAFF.

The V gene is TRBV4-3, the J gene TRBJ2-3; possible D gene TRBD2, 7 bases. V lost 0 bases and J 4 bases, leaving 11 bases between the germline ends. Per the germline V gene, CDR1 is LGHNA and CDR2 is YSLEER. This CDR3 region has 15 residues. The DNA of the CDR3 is TGCGCCAGCAGCCAAGATAAGGGGGGGCCAGATACGCAGTATTTT. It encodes CASSQDKGGPDTQYF.

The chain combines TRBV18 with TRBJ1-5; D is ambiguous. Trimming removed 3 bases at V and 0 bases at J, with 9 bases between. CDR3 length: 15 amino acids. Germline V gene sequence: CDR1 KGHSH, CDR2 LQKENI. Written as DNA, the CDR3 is TGTGCCAGCTCACCTGAGTACGCTAGCAATCAGCCCCAGCATTTT. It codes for CASSPEYASNQPQHF. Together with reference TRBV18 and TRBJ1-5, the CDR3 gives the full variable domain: NAGVMQNPRHLVRRRGQEARLRCSPMKGHSHVYWYRQLPEEGLKFMVYLQKENIIDESGMPKERFSAEFPKEGPSILRIQQVVRGDSAAYFCASSPEYASNQPQHFGDGTRLSIL.

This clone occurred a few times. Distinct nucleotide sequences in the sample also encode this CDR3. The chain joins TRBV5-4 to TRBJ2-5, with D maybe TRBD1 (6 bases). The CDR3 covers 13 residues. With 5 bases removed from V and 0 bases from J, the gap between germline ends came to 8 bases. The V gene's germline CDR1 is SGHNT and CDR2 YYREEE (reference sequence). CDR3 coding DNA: TGTGCCAGCAGTGGACAGTACCAAGAGACCCAGTACTTC. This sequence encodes CASSGQYQETQYF.

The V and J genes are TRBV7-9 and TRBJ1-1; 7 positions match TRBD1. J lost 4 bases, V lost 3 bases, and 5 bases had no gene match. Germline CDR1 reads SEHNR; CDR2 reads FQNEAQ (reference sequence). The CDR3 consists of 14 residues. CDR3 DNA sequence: TGTGCCAGCAGCTTCTCACAGGGGAGCACTGAAGCTTTCTTT. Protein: CASSFSQGSTEAFF. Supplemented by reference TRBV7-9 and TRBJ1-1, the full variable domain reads DTGVSQNPRHKITKRGQNVTFRCDPISEHNRLYWYRQTLGQGPEFLTYFQNEAQLEKSRLLSDRFSAERPKGSFSTLEIQRTEQGDSAMYLCASSFSQGSTEAFFGQGTRLTVV.

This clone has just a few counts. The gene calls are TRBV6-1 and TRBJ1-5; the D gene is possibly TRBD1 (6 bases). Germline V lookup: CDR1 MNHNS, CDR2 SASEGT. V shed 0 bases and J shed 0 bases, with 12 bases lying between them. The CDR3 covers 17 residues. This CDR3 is CASSEAEGTYSNQPQHF. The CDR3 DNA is TGTGCCAGCAGTGAAGCGGAAGGGACATATAGCAATCAGCCCCAGCATTTT.

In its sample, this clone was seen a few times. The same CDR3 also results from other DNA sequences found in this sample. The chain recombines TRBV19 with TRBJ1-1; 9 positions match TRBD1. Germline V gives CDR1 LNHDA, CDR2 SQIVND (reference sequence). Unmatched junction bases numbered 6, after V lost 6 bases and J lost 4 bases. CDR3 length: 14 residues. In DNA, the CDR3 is TGTGCCAGTAGGACAGGGGGTGGTGGCACTGAAGCTTTCTTT. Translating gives CASRTGGGGTEAFF.